This T cell receptor (beta chain) is from a study of T-cell reconstitution after alpha-beta-depleted transplantation in children. There are 19 residues in the CDR3. The V segment lost 1 base and the J segment 0 bases; nucleotides outside the gene matches: 13. CDR1 is SQVTM, CDR2 ANQGSEA, per germline. Study conclusions and caveats: When one year had passed after transplant, most T-cell counts and diversity came from newly produced T cells.

This clonotype was detected ten times or more. Its antigen is undetermined. Unique molecular identifiers featured in how the TCRbeta library was prepared. MiXCR was run by TCRdb on the PCR reads, yielding one entry per CDR3 protein. The sample lists hundreds of thousands of distinct CDR3 sequences, 10% to 15% occurring once. Source: PBMCs, mostly from graft donor cells, taken 360 days after TCRalphabeta/CD19-depleted stem cell transplant. The receptor comes from a male patient aged 10 to 17 who had a stem cell transplant for acute myeloid leukemia, so the T cells may come from the graft donor. This chain uses TRBV29-1 with TRBJ2-7; 12 bases agree with TRBD2. CDR3 region: CSVEVYRGTSGRSSYEQYF. CDR3 sequence (DNA): TGCAGCGTTGAAGTATATAGAGGGACTAGCGGGCGGAGCTCCTACGAGCAGTACTTC.